These T cell receptor beta chains were read from a single sample in a study of T cell changes during pregnancy in multiple sclerosis. Data came from immunoSEQ multiplex PCR; TCRdb stores just in-frame clones and leaves some out. The sample has some 42,000 clones, just over 90% seen once. Sequencing used CD4+ T cells from peripheral blood mononuclear cells, obtained in the third trimester of pregnancy. The source of these receptors is a female donor with multiple sclerosis, enrolled in a pregnancy study. Each CDR3 is given with its conserved first and last residue. Each record gives: J gene, V gene, D gene, clone size, CDR3 length, CDR3 DNA, CDR3 protein. The D gene is left open where the match is weak. Clone size is stated in some rows and not others, as once, few, many or a class when expanded.

j_gene: TRBJ2-5; v_gene: TRBV30; d_gene: .; abundance: .; len: 12; CDR3nt: TGTGCCTGGAGTGGCGGGTGGGAGACCCAGTACTTC; CDR3aa: CAWSGGWETQYF
j_gene: TRBJ1-1; v_gene: TRBV5-8; d_gene: TRBD1; abundance: .; len: 17; CDR3nt: TGTGCCAGCAGCCCGCTTAGGGACAGGGGGGCGGGGGCTGAAGCTTTCTTT; CDR3aa: CASSPLRDRGAGAEAFF
j_gene: TRBJ1-2; v_gene: TRBV19; d_gene: .; abundance: .; len: 13; CDR3nt: TGTGCCAGTATCGAAGGACAGTACTATGGCTACACCTTC; CDR3aa: CASIEGQYYGYTF
j_gene: TRBJ2-7; v_gene: TRBV29-1; d_gene: TRBD2; abundance: once; len: 9; CDR3nt: TGCAGCGTTTCCCCCGGGACTAGCTTC; CDR3aa: CSVSPGTSF
j_gene: TRBJ2-1; v_gene: TRBV5-1; d_gene: TRBD2; abundance: .; len: 16; CDR3nt: TGCGCCAGCAATCCCCTCGCTAGCGGAACCTACAATGAGCAGTTCTTC; CDR3aa: CASNPLASGTYNEQFF
j_gene: TRBJ2-7; v_gene: TRBV5-1; d_gene: TRBD1; abundance: .; len: 15; CDR3nt: TGCGCCAGCAGCCTAGGACAGGGCGCCTCCTACGAGCAGTACTTC; CDR3aa: CASSLGQGASYEQYF
j_gene: TRBJ2-7; v_gene: TRBV29-1; d_gene: TRBD1; abundance: once; len: 12; CDR3nt: TGCAGCGTTGCAGGACAGGGCTACGAGCAGTACTTC; CDR3aa: CSVAGQGYEQYF
j_gene: TRBJ1-5; v_gene: TRBV27; d_gene: .; abundance: .; len: 13; CDR3nt: TGTGCCAGCAGCCGTTATAGCAATCAGCCCCAGCATTTT; CDR3aa: CASSRYSNQPQHF
j_gene: TRBJ2-1; v_gene: TRBV28; d_gene: TRBD2; abundance: .; len: 15; CDR3nt: TGTGCCAGCAGGCTAGCGGGATTCCTTGTTAATGAGCAGTTCTTC; CDR3aa: CASRLAGFLVNEQFF
j_gene: TRBJ2-1; v_gene: TRBV11-2; d_gene: .; abundance: .; len: 14; CDR3nt: TGTGCCAGCAGCCTACTAGGGCAGTTGAATGAGCAGTTCTTC; CDR3aa: CASSLLGQLNEQFF
j_gene: TRBJ2-3; v_gene: TRBV30; d_gene: .; abundance: .; len: 15; CDR3nt: TGTGCCTGGAGACGACTAGTGACCTCCACAGATACGCAGTATTTT; CDR3aa: CAWRRLVTSTDTQYF
j_gene: TRBJ2-7; v_gene: TRBV6-6; d_gene: .; abundance: .; len: 14; CDR3nt: TGTGCCAGCACCCCCTACATAGAGGCCTACGAGCAGTACTTC; CDR3aa: CASTPYIEAYEQYF
j_gene: TRBJ1-4; v_gene: TRBV29-1; d_gene: .; abundance: .; len: 13; CDR3nt: TGCAGCGTTCGAGGGACTGACTATGAAAAACTGTTTTTT; CDR3aa: CSVRGTDYEKLFF
j_gene: TRBJ2-7; v_gene: TRBV5-1; d_gene: TRBD1; abundance: .; len: 14; CDR3nt: TGCGCCAGCAGCATGGGACAGGGCCCCTACGAGCAGTACTTC; CDR3aa: CASSMGQGPYEQYF
j_gene: TRBJ1-2; v_gene: TRBV6-1; d_gene: .; abundance: .; len: 16; CDR3nt: TGTGCCAGCAGTGAGGACAGCACTCCAGCTAACTATGGCTACACCTTC; CDR3aa: CASSEDSTPANYGYTF
j_gene: TRBJ2-5; v_gene: TRBV7-3; d_gene: TRBD2; abundance: .; len: 17; CDR3nt: TGTGCCAGCAGCGTCACTAGCGGGGGCCTATACAAAGAGACCCAGTACTTC; CDR3aa: CASSVTSGGLYKETQYF
j_gene: TRBJ1-6; v_gene: TRBV28; d_gene: .; abundance: .; len: 15; CDR3nt: TGTGCCAGCAGTCCTCAGGGGCTGGTCTCCTCACCCCTCCACTTT; CDR3aa: CASSPQGLVSSPLHF
j_gene: TRBJ1-2; v_gene: TRBV19; d_gene: .; abundance: .; len: 15; CDR3nt: TGTGCCAGTAGTTACAGGGTAATCTCCCGCTATGGCTACACCTTC; CDR3aa: CASSYRVISRYGYTF
j_gene: TRBJ1-1; v_gene: TRBV7-7; d_gene: TRBD1; abundance: .; len: 15; CDR3nt: TGTGCCAGCAGCTTAGATAACAGGGGGAAAACTGAAGCTTTCTTT; CDR3aa: CASSLDNRGKTEAFF
j_gene: TRBJ2-3; v_gene: TRBV29-1; d_gene: .; abundance: .; len: 14; CDR3nt: TGCAGCGTTGAAGGGGCGGGGAGCACAGATACGCAGTATTTT; CDR3aa: CSVEGAGSTDTQYF
j_gene: TRBJ2-1; v_gene: TRBV6-4; d_gene: .; abundance: .; len: 20; CDR3nt: TGTGCCACCCCCAGGGAACAAACCGGGACTGCGAATTACCTCTACAATGAGCAGTTCTTC; CDR3aa: CATPREQTGTANYLYNEQFF
j_gene: TRBJ2-7; v_gene: TRBV18; d_gene: .; abundance: .; len: 16; CDR3nt: TGTGCCAGCTCACCCGAGGTTTACAGGGTCTCCTACGAGCAGTACTTC; CDR3aa: CASSPEVYRVSYEQYF
j_gene: TRBJ2-7; v_gene: TRBV6-5; d_gene: TRBD1; abundance: .; len: 15; CDR3nt: TGTGCCAGCAGTTACTCTGGACAGGGTGGGAACGAGCAGTACTTC; CDR3aa: CASSYSGQGGNEQYF
j_gene: TRBJ2-1; v_gene: TRBV7-3; d_gene: TRBD2; abundance: .; len: 19; CDR3nt: TGTGCCAGCAACAATGAACCGGGACTAGCGGGGGCCCCCTACAATGAGCAGTTCTTC; CDR3aa: CASNNEPGLAGAPYNEQFF
j_gene: TRBJ1-3; v_gene: TRBV18; d_gene: .; abundance: .; len: 14; CDR3nt: TGTGCCAGCTCATCCGGACAGACTGGAAACACCATATATTTT; CDR3aa: CASSSGQTGNTIYF
j_gene: TRBJ1-2; v_gene: TRBV18; d_gene: .; abundance: .; len: 12; CDR3nt: TGTGCCAGCTCACCGGGGGGCTATGGCTACACCTTC; CDR3aa: CASSPGGYGYTF
j_gene: TRBJ2-7; v_gene: TRBV5-1; d_gene: .; abundance: .; len: 16; CDR3nt: TGCGCCAGCAGCTTAGCCGGACAGCAAGCCACCTACGAGCAGTACTTC; CDR3aa: CASSLAGQQATYEQYF
j_gene: TRBJ2-1; v_gene: TRBV2; d_gene: .; abundance: .; len: 15; CDR3nt: TGTGCCAGCAGTGAAGTTAGCGGCAGATACAATGAGCAGTTCTTC; CDR3aa: CASSEVSGRYNEQFF
j_gene: TRBJ2-5; v_gene: TRBV5-1; d_gene: .; abundance: .; len: 17; CDR3nt: TGCGCCAGCAGCTCCGGTGGGGCAATTGGGCTGCAAGAGACCCAGTACTTC; CDR3aa: CASSSGGAIGLQETQYF
j_gene: TRBJ1-2; v_gene: TRBV2; d_gene: .; abundance: few; len: 12; CDR3nt: TGTGCCAGCACCGTGGGGGGGCTTGGCTACACCTTC; CDR3aa: CASTVGGLGYTF
j_gene: TRBJ2-7; v_gene: TRBV5-1; d_gene: TRBD2; abundance: .; len: 16; CDR3nt: TGCGCCAGCAGCTTAGGACGACTAGCGGGAGTTGCCGAGCAGTACTTC; CDR3aa: CASSLGRLAGVAEQYF
j_gene: TRBJ2-7; v_gene: TRBV28; d_gene: .; abundance: .; len: 14; CDR3nt: TGTGCCAGCAGTTTAATAGGAGGGCCCTACGAGCAGTACTTC; CDR3aa: CASSLIGGPYEQYF
j_gene: TRBJ1-2; v_gene: TRBV5-1; d_gene: .; abundance: .; len: 13; CDR3nt: TGCGCCAGCAGCTCCAGGATGGGCATCGGCTACACCTTC; CDR3aa: CASSSRMGIGYTF
j_gene: TRBJ1-2; v_gene: TRBV5-1; d_gene: .; abundance: .; len: 12; CDR3nt: TGCGCCAGCAGCTTGGAGGGGTCTGGCTACACCTTC; CDR3aa: CASSLEGSGYTF
j_gene: TRBJ1-2; v_gene: TRBV6-5; d_gene: TRBD1; abundance: .; len: 15; CDR3nt: TGTGCCAGCAGTACACCGGGACAGGGACTCTATGGCTACACCTTC; CDR3aa: CASSTPGQGLYGYTF
j_gene: TRBJ2-2; v_gene: TRBV6-1; d_gene: .; abundance: .; len: 17; CDR3nt: TGTGCCAGCAGTGAAGGGGTTGGTGGAGCGAACACCGGGGAGCTGTTTTTT; CDR3aa: CASSEGVGGANTGELFF
j_gene: TRBJ2-7; v_gene: TRBV2; d_gene: .; abundance: .; len: 14; CDR3nt: TGTGCCAGCAGTCAACAGGGAACCTTCTACGAGCAGTACTTC; CDR3aa: CASSQQGTFYEQYF
j_gene: TRBJ2-2; v_gene: TRBV13; d_gene: TRBD1; abundance: .; len: 18; CDR3nt: TGTGCCAGCAGCACCCGGGACAGGGTTAGACCGAACACCGGGGAGCTGTTTTTT; CDR3aa: CASSTRDRVRPNTGELFF
j_gene: TRBJ2-2; v_gene: TRBV6-6; d_gene: .; abundance: .; len: 15; CDR3nt: TGTGCCAGCAGTTCACCCGGGACTCTAACCGGGGAGCTGTTTTTT; CDR3aa: CASSSPGTLTGELFF